The 16 T cell receptor beta chains below come from one sample, sequenced in a study of human T cells and chemical hapten exposure. TCRdb recomputed calls from the RACE reads with MiXCR, one row per CDR3 protein. The sample consists of about 82,000 distinct CDR3 sequences, 10% to 15% of them appearing once. Time point in this sample: patch test 3, about 24 weeks after DPC sensitization. Treatment specified: therapeutic diphenylcyclopropenone sensitization with weekly scalp DPC. The specimen was whole blood, collected in connection with sensitization to the hapten diphenylcyclopropenone (DPC). The receptors come from a woman aged 45-65 years with alopecia areata. Some clones in this sample may be carry-over from other donors' samples.

This sequence joins TRBV3-1 and TRBJ2-7; 8 bases match TRBD2. The CDR3 consists of 14 residues. Germline lookup yields CDR1 LGHDT and CDR2 YNNKEL (reference sequence). The ends lost 1 base at V and 6 bases at J; junction bases unmatched: 5. CDR3 residues: CASSQVSGSPEQYF. The CDR3, as DNA: TGTGCCAGCAGCCAAGTGAGCGGGAGTCCCGAGCAGTACTTC.

This clonotype occurred many times. The rearrangement uses TRBV3-1 and TRBJ1-4; TRBD1 might be the D (5 bases). CDR1 and CDR2 from the germline V gene are LGHDT and YNNKEL (reference sequence). Trimming left V 8 bases short and J 7 bases short, with 14 bases between. The CDR3 runs to 13 residues. CDR3 loop: CASGAGRGEKLFF. The CDR3 DNA follows: TGTGCCAGCGGGGCAGGGAGAGGTGAAAAACTGTTTTTT.

In the case of this clonotype: With a much larger clone just one base away, this may be a read error. V gene TRBV7-6 combines with J gene TRBJ2-7; D gene ambiguous. Trimming removed 5 bases from V and 6 bases from J, with 14 bases in between. The CDR3 contains 13 residues. Germline CDR1 and CDR2: SGHVS and FNYEAQ. CDR3 sequence reads: CASSANARFEQYF. CDR3 sequence (DNA): TGTGCCAGCAGCGCCAACGCTAGGTTCGAGCAGTACTTC.

This sequence joins TRBV7-9 and TRBJ1-3, with D tentatively TRBD1 (5 bases). Between the trimmed V and J ends, which lost 5 bases and 4 bases, there was a span of 15 bases. Germline CDR1 and CDR2: SEHNR and FQNEAQ (reference sequence). The CDR3 covers 15 residues. The chain's CDR3 is CASSRAAGRGNTIYF. CDR3 coding DNA: TGTGCCAGCAGCCGCGCCGCAGGGAGGGGAAACACCATATATTTT. The full variable domain, with the rest looked up from reference TRBV7-9 and TRBJ1-3, is DTGVSQNPRHKITKRGQNVTFRCDPISEHNRLYWYRQTLGQGPEFLTYFQNEAQLEKSRLLSDRFSAERPKGSFSTLEIQRTEQGDSAMYLCASSRAAGRGNTIYFGEGSWLTVV.

The genes are TRBV7-8 and TRBJ2-1; TRBD1 is a possible D gene (5 bases). The CDR3 spans 12 residues. Deletions cut 0 bases from V and 14 bases from J, with 11 bases between. Germline V lookup: CDR1 SGHVS, CDR2 FQNEAQ. The CDR3 nucleotides read TGTGCCAGCAGCTTAGCGCTTCAGGGAAAGTTCTTC. Amino acids: CASSLALQGKFF.

The gene calls are TRBV20-1 and TRBJ2-3; D call uncertain. The germline V gene has CDR1 DFQATT and CDR2 SNEGSKA (reference sequence). V dropped 2 bases and J dropped 3 bases, with 12 bases sitting between them. This CDR3 is built from 14 residues. CDR3 sequence reads: CSARNLGLTDTQYF. The CDR3 DNA is TGCAGTGCTAGAAATTTAGGGTTAACAGATACGCAGTATTTT.

The chain couples TRBV6-2 or TRBV6-3 to TRBJ1-6; D is unclear. Germline loops: CDR1 MNHEY, CDR2 SVGEGT. The CDR3 is made up of 12 amino acids. Trimming cost V 2 bases and J 10 bases, with 6 bases left between them. Here the CDR3 reads CASSYGDSPLHF. The CDR3 coding sequence is TGTGCCAGCAGTTACGGTGACTCACCCCTCCACTTT.

The rearrangement joins TRBV9 to TRBJ2-3; TRBD2 agrees at 9 bases. Looked up from germline, CDR1 is SGDLS and CDR2 is YYNGEE. V gave up 3 bases and J gave up 1 base; unmatched junction bases: 3. The CDR3 consists of 15 residues. DNA of the CDR3: TGTGCCAGCAGCGACCGGACTAGCGGCACAGATACGCAGTATTTT. Translated: CASSDRTSGTDTQYF.

This clonotype has a handful of counts. The gene calls are TRBV20-1 and TRBJ2-3; 10 bases line up with TRBD2. The CDR3 sequence is 15 residues long. CDR1 and CDR2 from the germline V gene are DFQATT and SNEGSKA (reference sequence). V shed 0 bases, J shed 4 bases, and the junction held 4 bases outside the gene matches. The CDR3 reads CSARDPSGSPDTQYF. CDR3 nucleotide sequence: TGCAGTGCTAGAGATCCTAGCGGGAGCCCAGATACGCAGTATTTT.

This clonotype has ten or more counts. The rearrangement uses TRBV29-1 and TRBJ1-3; no definite D call. The ends were cut back, 1 base at V and 9 bases at J, with 10 bases in the middle. There are 12 residues in the CDR3. From germline, CDR1 is SQVTM and CDR2 ANQGSEA. The CDR3 is CSVEGLSGTIYF. In DNA form, the CDR3 reads TGCAGCGTTGAAGGCCTATCGGGCACCATATATTTT.

This chain joins TRBV5-6 and TRBJ1-2, with TRBD1 as a possible D gene (5 bases). V shed 4 bases and J shed 4 bases, with 11 bases lying between them. The germline CDR1 and CDR2 sequences are SGHDT and YYEEEE. The CDR3 covers 13 residues. The CDR3 loop reads CASSQGRFYGYTF. The CDR3 nucleotides read TGTGCCAGCAGCCAGGGACGGTTCTATGGCTACACCTTC.

The chain recombines TRBV7-6 with TRBJ2-7; either TRBD1 or TRBD2 may fit D (5 bases each). CDR3 length: 16 amino acids. Trimming took off 6 bases at V and 2 bases at J, with 20 bases between the two ends. Germline CDR1 is SGHVS and CDR2 is FNYEAQ. The CDR3 loop is CASRPLRGVTTYEQYF. In DNA, the CDR3 is TGTGCCAGCAGACCCCTTCGGGGCGTGACTACCTACGAGCAGTACTTC.

This clonotype occurred many times. The chain carries TRBV12-3 or TRBV12-4 and TRBJ2-2, with 9 bases identical to TRBD1. The CDR3 spans 15 residues. The junction had 6 bases not matched to a gene; V was cut back by 6 bases and J by 4 bases. CDR3 amino acids: CASSPGTGITGELFF. CDR3 coding DNA: TGTGCCAGCAGCCCCGGGACAGGGATCACCGGGGAGCTGTTTTTT.

This CDR3 is CSSSGTGNTEAFF. CDR3 in DNA: TGCAGTTCTTCCGGGACAGGGAACACTGAAGCTTTCTTT. This chain joins TRBV29-1 and TRBJ1-1; 8 bases are a match to TRBD1. Germline values: CDR1 SQVTM, CDR2 ANQGSEA. CDR3 length equals 13 residues.

This clonotype has only a few counts. The chain couples TRBV3-1 to TRBJ2-1, with no clear D. From germline, CDR1 is LGHDT and CDR2 YNNKEL (reference sequence). The CDR3 totals 16 residues. Trimming took 1 base from V and 0 from J, leaving 10 bases between them. The CDR3 DNA follows: TGTGCCAGCAGCCAAGCGGGCCAGAGCTCCTACAATGAGCAGTTCTTC. Translated, it gives CASSQAGQSSYNEQFF.

This clonotype was counted a single time. A much larger clonotype is one base distant, so this may be a read error. The chain carries TRBV29-1 and TRBJ1-1; 7 positions match TRBD1. CDR3 size: 13 residues. CDR1 is SQVTM and CDR2 is ANQGSEA in the germline V gene. This CDR3 reads CSVESGGNAEAFF. In DNA, the CDR3 is TGCAGCGTTGAATCAGGGGGGAACGCTGAAGCTTTCTTT.